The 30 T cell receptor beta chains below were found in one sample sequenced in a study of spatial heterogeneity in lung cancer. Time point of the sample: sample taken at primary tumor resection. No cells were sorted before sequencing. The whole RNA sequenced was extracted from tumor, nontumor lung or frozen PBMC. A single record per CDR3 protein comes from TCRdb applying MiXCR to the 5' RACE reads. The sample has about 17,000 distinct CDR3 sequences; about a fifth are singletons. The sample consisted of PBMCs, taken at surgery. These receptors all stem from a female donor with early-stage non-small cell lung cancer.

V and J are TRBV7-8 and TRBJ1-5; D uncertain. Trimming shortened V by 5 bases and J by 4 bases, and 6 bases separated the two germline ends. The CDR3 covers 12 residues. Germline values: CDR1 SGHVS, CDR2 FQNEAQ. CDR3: CASSMENQPQHF. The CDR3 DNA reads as TGTGCCAGCAGCATGGAAAATCAGCCCCAGCATTTT. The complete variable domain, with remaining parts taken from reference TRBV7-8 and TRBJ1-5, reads GAGVSQSPRYKVAKRGQDVALRCDPISGHVSLFWYQQALGQGPEFLTYFQNEAQLDKSGLPSDRFFAERPEGSVSTLKIQRTQQEDSAVYLCASSMENQPQHFGDGTRLSIL.

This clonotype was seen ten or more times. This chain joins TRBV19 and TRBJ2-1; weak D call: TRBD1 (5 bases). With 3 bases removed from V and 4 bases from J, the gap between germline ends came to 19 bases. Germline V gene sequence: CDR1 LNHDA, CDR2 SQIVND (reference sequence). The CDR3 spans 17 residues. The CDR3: CASSILTGRPDYNEQFF. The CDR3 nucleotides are TGTGCCAGTAGTATTCTTACAGGCCGACCGGATTACAATGAGCAGTTCTTC.

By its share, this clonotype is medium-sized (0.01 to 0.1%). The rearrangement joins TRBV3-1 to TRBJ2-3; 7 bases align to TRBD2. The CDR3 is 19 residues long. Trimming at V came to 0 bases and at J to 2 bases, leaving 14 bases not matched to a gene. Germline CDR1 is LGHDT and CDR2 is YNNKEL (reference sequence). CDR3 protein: CASSQERVGGGGYTDTQYF. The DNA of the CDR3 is TGTGCCAGCAGCCAAGAGCGAGTTGGCGGCGGGGGATACACAGATACGCAGTATTTT.

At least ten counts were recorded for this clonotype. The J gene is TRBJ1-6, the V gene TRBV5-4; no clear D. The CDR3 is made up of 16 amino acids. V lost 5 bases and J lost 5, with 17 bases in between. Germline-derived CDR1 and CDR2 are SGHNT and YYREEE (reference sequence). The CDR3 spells CASSVGTTDDNSPLHF. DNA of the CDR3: TGTGCCAGCAGTGTGGGTACGACCGACGATAATTCACCCCTCCACTTT.

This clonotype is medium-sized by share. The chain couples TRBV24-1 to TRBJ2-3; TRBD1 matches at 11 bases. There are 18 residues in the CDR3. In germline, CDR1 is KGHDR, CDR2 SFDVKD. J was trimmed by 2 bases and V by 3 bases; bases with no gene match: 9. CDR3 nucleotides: TGTGCCACCAGTGATCCTTCCGGGACAGGGGGTGACACAGATACGCAGTATTTT. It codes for CATSDPSGTGGDTDTQYF.

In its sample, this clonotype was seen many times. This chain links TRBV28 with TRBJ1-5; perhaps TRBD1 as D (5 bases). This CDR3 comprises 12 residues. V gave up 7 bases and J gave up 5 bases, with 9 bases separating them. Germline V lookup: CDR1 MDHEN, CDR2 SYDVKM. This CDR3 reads CASTDRDQPQHF. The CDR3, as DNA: TGTGCCAGCACTGACAGAGATCAGCCCCAGCATTTT.

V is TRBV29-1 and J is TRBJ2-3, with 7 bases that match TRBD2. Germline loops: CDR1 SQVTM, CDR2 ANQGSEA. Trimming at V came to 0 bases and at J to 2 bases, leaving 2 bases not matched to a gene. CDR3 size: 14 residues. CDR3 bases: TGCAGCGTTGAAGAAGCGGGACCCACAGATACGCAGTATTTT. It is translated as CSVEEAGPTDTQYF.

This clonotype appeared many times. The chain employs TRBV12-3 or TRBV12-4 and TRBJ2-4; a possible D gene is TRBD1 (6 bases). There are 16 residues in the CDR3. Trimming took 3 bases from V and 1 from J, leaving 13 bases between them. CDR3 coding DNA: TGTGCCAGCAGTTTTCGGGCCACAGGGGCCAAAAACATTCAGTACTTC. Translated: CASSFRATGAKNIQYF.

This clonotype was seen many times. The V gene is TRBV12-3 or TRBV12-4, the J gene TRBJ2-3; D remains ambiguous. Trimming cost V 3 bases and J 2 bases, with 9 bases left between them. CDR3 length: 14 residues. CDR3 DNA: TGTGCCAGCAGTTTTGGGGTGGTCACAGATACGCAGTATTTT. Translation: CASSFGVVTDTQYF.

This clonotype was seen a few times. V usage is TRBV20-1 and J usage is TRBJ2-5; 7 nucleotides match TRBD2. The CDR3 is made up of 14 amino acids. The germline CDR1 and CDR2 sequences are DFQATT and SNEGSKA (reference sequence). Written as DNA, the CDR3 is TGCAGCAATCACGGGGGGTCGTACCAAGAGACCCAGTACTTC. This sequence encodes CSNHGGSYQETQYF.

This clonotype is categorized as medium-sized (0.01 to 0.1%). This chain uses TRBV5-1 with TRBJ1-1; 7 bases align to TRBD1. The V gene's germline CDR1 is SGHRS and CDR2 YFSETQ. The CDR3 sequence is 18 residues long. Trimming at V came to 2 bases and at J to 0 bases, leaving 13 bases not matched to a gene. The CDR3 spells CASSLGPGGEVMNTEAFF. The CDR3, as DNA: TGCGCCAGCAGCTTAGGGCCAGGGGGAGAGGTTATGAACACTGAAGCTTTCTTT.

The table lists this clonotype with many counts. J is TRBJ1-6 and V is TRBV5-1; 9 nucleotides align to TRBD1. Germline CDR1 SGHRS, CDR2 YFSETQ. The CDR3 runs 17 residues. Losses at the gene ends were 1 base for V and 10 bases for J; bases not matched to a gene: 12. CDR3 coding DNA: TGCGCCAGCAGCTTGACTGCTGGGACAGGGCGTCGATCACCCCTCCACTTT. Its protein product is CASSLTAGTGRRSPLHF.

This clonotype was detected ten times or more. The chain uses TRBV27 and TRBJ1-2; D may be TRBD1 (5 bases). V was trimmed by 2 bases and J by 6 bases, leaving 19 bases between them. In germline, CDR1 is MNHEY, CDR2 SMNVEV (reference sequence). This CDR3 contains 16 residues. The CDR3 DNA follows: TGTGCCAGCAGTTTAATTAATTGGGGCAGGGTTCATGGCTACACCTTC. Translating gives CASSLINWGRVHGYTF.

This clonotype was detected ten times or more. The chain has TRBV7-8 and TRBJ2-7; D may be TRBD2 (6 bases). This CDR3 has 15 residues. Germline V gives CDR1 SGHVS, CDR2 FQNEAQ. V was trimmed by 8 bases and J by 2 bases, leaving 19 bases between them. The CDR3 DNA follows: TGTGCCAGCCTCCGGGGGACCCACGGGACCTACGAGCAGTACTTC. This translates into CASLRGTHGTYEQYF.

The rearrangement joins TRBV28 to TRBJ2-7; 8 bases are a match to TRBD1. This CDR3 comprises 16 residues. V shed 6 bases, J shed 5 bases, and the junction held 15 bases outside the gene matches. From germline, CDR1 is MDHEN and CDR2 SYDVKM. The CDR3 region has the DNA TGTGCCAGCAGCACACGGACAGGGAAGGGATCCCACGAGCAGTACTTC. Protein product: CASSTRTGKGSHEQYF.

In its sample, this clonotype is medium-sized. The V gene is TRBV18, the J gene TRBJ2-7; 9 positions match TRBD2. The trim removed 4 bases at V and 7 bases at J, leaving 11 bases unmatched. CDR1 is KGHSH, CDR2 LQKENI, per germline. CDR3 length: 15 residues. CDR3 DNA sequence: TGTGCCAGCTCACGCGGTTTAGCGGGAGAGAGGGAGCAGTACTTC. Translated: CASSRGLAGEREQYF.

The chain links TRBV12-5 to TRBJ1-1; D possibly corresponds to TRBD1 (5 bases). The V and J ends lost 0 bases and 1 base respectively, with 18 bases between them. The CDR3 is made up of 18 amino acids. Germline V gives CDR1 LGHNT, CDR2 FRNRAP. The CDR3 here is CASGLVLGIGASNTEAFF. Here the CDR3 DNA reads TGTGCTAGTGGTTTGGTACTTGGGATTGGGGCCTCGAACACTGAAGCTTTCTTT.

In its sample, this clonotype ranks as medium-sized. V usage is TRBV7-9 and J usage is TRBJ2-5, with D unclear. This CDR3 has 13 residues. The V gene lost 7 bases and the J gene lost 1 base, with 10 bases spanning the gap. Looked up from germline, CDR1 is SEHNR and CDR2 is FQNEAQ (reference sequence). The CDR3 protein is CASTWVGQETQYF. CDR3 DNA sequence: TGTGCCAGCACCTGGGTAGGCCAAGAGACCCAGTACTTC.

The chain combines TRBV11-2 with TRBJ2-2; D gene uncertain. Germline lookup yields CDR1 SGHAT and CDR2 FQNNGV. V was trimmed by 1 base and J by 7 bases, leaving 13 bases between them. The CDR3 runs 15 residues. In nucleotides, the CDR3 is TGTGCCAGCAGCTTAGTAAGGCCCCCCTTCGGGGAGCTGTTTTTT. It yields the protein CASSLVRPPFGELFF.

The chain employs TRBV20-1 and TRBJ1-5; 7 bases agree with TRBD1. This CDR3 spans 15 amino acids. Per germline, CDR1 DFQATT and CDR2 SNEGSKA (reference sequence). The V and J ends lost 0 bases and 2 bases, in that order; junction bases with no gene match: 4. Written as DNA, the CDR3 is TGCAGTGCTAGAGAGGCAGGGGGAGGCAATCAGCCCCAGCATTTT. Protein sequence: CSAREAGGGNQPQHF.

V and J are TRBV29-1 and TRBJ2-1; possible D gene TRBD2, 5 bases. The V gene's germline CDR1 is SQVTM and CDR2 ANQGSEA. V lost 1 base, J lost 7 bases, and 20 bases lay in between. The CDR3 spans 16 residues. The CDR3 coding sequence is TGCAGCGTTGAAGTCCGCTGGAGCGGTTCGCGGAATGAGCAGTTCTTC. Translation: CSVEVRWSGSRNEQFF.

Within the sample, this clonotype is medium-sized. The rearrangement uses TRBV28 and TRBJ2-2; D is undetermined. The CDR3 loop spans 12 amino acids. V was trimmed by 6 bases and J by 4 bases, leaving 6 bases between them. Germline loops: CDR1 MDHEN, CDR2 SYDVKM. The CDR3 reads CASSQITGELFF. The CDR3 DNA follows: TGTGCCAGCAGCCAGATCACCGGGGAGCTGTTTTTT.

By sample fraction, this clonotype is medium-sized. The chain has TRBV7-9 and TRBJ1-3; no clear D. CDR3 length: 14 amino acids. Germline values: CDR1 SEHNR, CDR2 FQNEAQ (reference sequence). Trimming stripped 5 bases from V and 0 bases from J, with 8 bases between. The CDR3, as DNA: TGTGCCAGCAGCCCAGTGGGCTCTGGAAACACCATATATTTT. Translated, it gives CASSPVGSGNTIYF.

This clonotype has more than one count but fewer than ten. CDR3: CASSPVGNEQFF. In nucleotides, the CDR3 is TGTGCCAGCAGCCCAGTCGGCAATGAGCAGTTCTTC. This chain joins TRBV4-2 and TRBJ2-1, with no clear D. Trimming removed 4 bases at V and 6 bases at J, with 7 bases between. Germline V gene lookup returns CDR1 LGHNA and CDR2 YNFKEQ. The CDR3 totals 12 residues.

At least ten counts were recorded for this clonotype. The CDR3 sequence is CATSDGGSVLGNEQFF. CDR3 bases: TGTGCCACCAGTGATGGCGGGAGCGTCTTAGGAAATGAGCAGTTCTTC. The rearrangement links TRBV24-1 to TRBJ2-1; 7 bases agree with TRBD2. Germline trimming cut 3 bases from V and 7 bases from J; bases unmatched to any gene: 11. Germline CDR1 is KGHDR and CDR2 is SFDVKD. This CDR3 is built from 16 residues.

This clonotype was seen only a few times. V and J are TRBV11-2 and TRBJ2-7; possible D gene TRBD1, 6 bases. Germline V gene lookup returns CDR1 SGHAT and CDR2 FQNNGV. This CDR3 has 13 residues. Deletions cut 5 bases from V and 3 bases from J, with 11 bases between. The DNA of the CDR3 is TGTGCCAGCAGCGGAACAGGGAACTACGAGCAGTACTTC. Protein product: CASSGTGNYEQYF.

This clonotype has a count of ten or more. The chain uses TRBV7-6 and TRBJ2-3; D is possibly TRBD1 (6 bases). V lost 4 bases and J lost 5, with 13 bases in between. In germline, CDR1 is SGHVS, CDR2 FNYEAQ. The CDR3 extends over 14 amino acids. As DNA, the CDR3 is TGTGCCAGCAGCTCACAGGGATCGGTAGATACGCAGTATTTT. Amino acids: CASSSQGSVDTQYF.

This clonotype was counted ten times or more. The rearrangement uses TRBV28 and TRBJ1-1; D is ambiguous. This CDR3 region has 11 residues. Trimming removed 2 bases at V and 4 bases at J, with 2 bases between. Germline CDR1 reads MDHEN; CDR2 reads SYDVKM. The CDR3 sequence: CASSLITEAFF. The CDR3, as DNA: TGTGCCAGCAGTTTAATCACTGAAGCTTTCTTT.

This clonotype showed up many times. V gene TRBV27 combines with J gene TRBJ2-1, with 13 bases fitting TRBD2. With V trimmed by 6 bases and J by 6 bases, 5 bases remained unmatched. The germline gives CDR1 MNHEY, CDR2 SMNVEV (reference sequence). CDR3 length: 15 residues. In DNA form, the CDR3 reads TGTGCCAGCAGGCGACTAGCGGGAGGTGTCAATGAGCAGTTCTTC. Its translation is CASRRLAGGVNEQFF.

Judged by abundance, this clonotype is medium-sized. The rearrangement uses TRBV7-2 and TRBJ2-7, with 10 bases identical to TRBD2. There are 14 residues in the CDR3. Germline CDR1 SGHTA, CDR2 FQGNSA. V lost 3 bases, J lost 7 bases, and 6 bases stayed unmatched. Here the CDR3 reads CASSFTSGTQEQYF. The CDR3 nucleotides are TGTGCCAGCAGCTTCACTAGCGGGACCCAAGAGCAGTACTTC.